The 17 T cell receptor beta chains below all came from one sample that was sequenced in a study of cytomegalovirus exposure and HLA in healthy donors. It was with 60 Vbeta and 13 Jbeta primers that the PCR ran. Clones were sequenced by immunoSEQ multiplex PCR, and TCRdb holds only the in-frame ones, with some missing. The sample has some 100,000 clones, around 82% seen once. Input material: PBMCs. Every receptor here comes from a woman aged 50 to 60 in good health and CMV-seropositive.

This clone was found once. The chain links TRBV11-1 to TRBJ2-5; TRBD2 matches 7 bases. After removal of 3 bases from V and 4 bases from J, the junction contained 8 bases not matched to a gene. This CDR3 has 15 amino acids. Germline CDR1 and CDR2: SGHAT and FQDESV (reference sequence). The CDR3 DNA sequence: TGTGCCAGCAGCTTGGGGAGGGGTCAACGAGAGACCCAGTACTTC. As protein: CASSLGRGQRETQYF.

The rearrangement uses TRBV13 and TRBJ1-1; 8 bases fit TRBD1. Germline-derived CDR1 and CDR2 are PRHDT and FYEKMQ (reference sequence). The CDR3 spans 14 residues. The J segment lost 1 base and the V segment lost 6 bases, leaving 4 bases of the junction unmatched. The CDR3 protein is CASSFDRGNTEAFF. CDR3 coding DNA: TGTGCCAGCAGTTTCGACAGGGGGAACACTGAAGCTTTCTTT. The full variable domain, rest sourced from reference TRBV13 and TRBJ1-1, is AAGVIQSPRHLIKEKRETATLKCYPIPRHDTVYWYQQGPGQDPQFLISFYEKMQSDKGSIPDRFSAQQFSDYHSELNMSSLELGDSALYFCASSFDRGNTEAFFGQGTRLTVV.

V gene TRBV7-8 combines with J gene TRBJ2-1; D unresolved. Looked up from germline, CDR1 is SGHVS and CDR2 is FQNEAQ. The CDR3 runs 13 residues. V was trimmed by 1 base and J by 9 bases, leaving 10 bases between them. CDR3 in amino acids: CASSLEYTTEQFF. In DNA, the CDR3 is TGTGCCAGCAGCTTAGAGTACACTACTGAGCAGTTCTTC.

The chain joins TRBV5-1 to TRBJ2-7; 9 positions match TRBD1. From germline, CDR1 is SGHRS and CDR2 YFSETQ. J gave up 3 bases and V 0 bases, and 7 bases lay outside the gene matches. The CDR3 is 16 amino acids. The CDR3 protein is CASSLATGQGNYEQYF. The CDR3 region has the DNA TGCGCCAGCAGCTTGGCGACCGGACAGGGGAACTACGAGCAGTACTTC. The full variable domain, in which reference TRBV5-1 and TRBJ2-7 provide the parts outside the CDR3, is KAGVTQTPRYLIKTRGQQVTLSCSPISGHRSVSWYQQTPGQGLQFLFEYFSETQRNKGNFPGRFSGRQFSNSRSEMNVSTLELGDSALYLCASSLATGQGNYEQYFGPGTRLTVT.

This clone was counted only a few times. The gene calls are TRBV6-6 and TRBJ1-5; D may be TRBD1 (5 bases). The CDR3 contains 12 residues. The germline V and J ends were trimmed by 1 base and 9 bases, with 7 bases remaining between them. In germline, CDR1 is MNHNY, CDR2 SVGAGI (reference sequence). The CDR3 nucleotides read TGTGCCAGCAGTTACTTGGGGGGGCCCCAGCATTTT. It codes for CASSYLGGPQHF.

The rearrangement joins TRBV19 to TRBJ1-2, with D unclear. Trimming cost V 10 bases and J 4 bases, with 16 bases left between them. CDR1 is LNHDA, CDR2 SQIVND, per germline (reference sequence). This CDR3 spans 13 amino acids. The CDR3 here is CAILLGPAYGYTF. As DNA, the CDR3 is TGTGCCATCCTCCTAGGCCCTGCCTATGGCTACACCTTC. The complete variable domain, with remaining parts taken from reference TRBV19 and TRBJ1-2, reads DGGITQSPKYLFRKEGQNVTLSCEQNLNHDAMYWYRQDPGQGLRLIYYSQIVNDFQKGDIAEGYSVSREKKESFPLTVTSAQKNPTAFYLCAILLGPAYGYTFGSGTRLTVV.

V and J are TRBV7-2 and TRBJ1-1, with 9 bases fitting TRBD1. V dropped 5 bases and J dropped 11; count of bases not matched to a gene: 6. Germline V gene sequence: CDR1 SGHTA, CDR2 FQGNSA. The CDR3 totals 12 residues. The CDR3 bases are TGTGCCAGCAGCCTGACAGGGGGGCCGGCTTTCTTT. Amino acids: CASSLTGGPAFF.

The chain couples TRBV15 to TRBJ1-1, with D possibly being TRBD1 (5 bases). From germline, CDR1 is LNHNV and CDR2 YYDKDF (reference sequence). The CDR3 extends over 15 amino acids. Trimming removed 3 bases from V and 2 bases from J, with 13 bases in between. The CDR3 loop is CATSRRQILNTEAFF. The CDR3 DNA reads as TGTGCCACCAGCAGGAGACAGATTCTCAACACTGAAGCTTTCTTT. The complete variable domain, with remaining parts taken from reference TRBV15 and TRBJ1-1, reads DAMVIQNPRYQVTQFGKPVTLSCSQTLNHNVMYWYQQKSSQAPKLLFHYYDKDFNNEADTPDNFQSRRPNTSFCFLDIRSPGLGDTAMYLCATSRRQILNTEAFFGQGTRLTVV.

V gene TRBV25-1 combines with J gene TRBJ2-5; D remains ambiguous. Trimming stripped 5 bases from V and 3 bases from J, with 7 bases between. The CDR3 is 12 amino acids. Germline V CDR1 and CDR2: MGHDK, SYGVNS. The CDR3 loop is CASSTGEETQYF. CDR3 nucleotide sequence: TGTGCCAGCAGTACTGGAGAAGAGACCCAGTACTTC.

This clone was found a few times. This chain uses TRBV6-6 with TRBJ2-7; D remains ambiguous. With 10 bases removed from V and 1 base from J, the gap between germline ends came to 11 bases. The CDR3 runs 12 residues. CDR1 and CDR2 (germline): MNHNY, SVGAGI (reference sequence). CDR3 in amino acids: CATIGLSYEQYF. The DNA for the CDR3 is TGTGCCACCATTGGCCTTTCCTACGAGCAGTACTTC.

CDR3 coding DNA: TGCGCCAGCAGCCCGAGGGATACGAGGAGGAACACTGAAGCTTTCTTT. Its translation is CASSPRDTRRNTEAFF. The chain combines TRBV5-1 with TRBJ1-1; D gene uncertain. CDR3 size: 16 residues. Germline V gene data show CDR1 as SGHRS and CDR2 as YFSETQ. Trimming took off 4 bases at V and 1 base at J, with 17 bases between the two ends.

CDR3 loop: CASSYSFGTGVYEQYF. The CDR3 DNA reads as TGTGCCAGCAGTTACTCGTTCGGGACAGGGGTCTACGAGCAGTACTTC. This chain links TRBV6-5 with TRBJ2-7; 10 bases match TRBD1. The V and J ends lost 0 bases and 3 bases, in that order; junction bases with no gene match: 5. The germline gives CDR1 MNHEY, CDR2 SVGAGI. The length of the CDR3 is 16 residues.

V is TRBV19 and J is TRBJ2-3; D is possibly TRBD1 (7 bases). V shed 5 bases and J shed 4 bases, with 16 bases lying between them. Germline-derived CDR1 and CDR2 are LNHDA and SQIVND (reference sequence). The CDR3 spans 15 residues. The CDR3: CASSDRDFLADTQYF. The CDR3 bases are TGTGCCAGTAGTGACAGGGACTTCCTCGCAGATACGCAGTATTTT.

The J gene is TRBJ2-3, the V gene TRBV4-2; a possible D gene is TRBD2 (8 bases). This CDR3 is built from 17 residues. Trimming shortened V by 4 bases and J by 1 base, and 18 bases separated the two germline ends. Germline loops: CDR1 LGHNA, CDR2 YNFKEQ. The CDR3 coding sequence is TGTGCCAGCAGCCCCAGGGGGTCGGGGGGGGGCACAGATACGCAGTATTTT. Translation: CASSPRGSGGGTDTQYF.

The chain uses TRBV9 and TRBJ2-3; 8 bases fit TRBD1. CDR3 length: 17 amino acids. V shed 0 bases and J 0 bases; nucleotides not matched to a gene: 6. The V gene's germline CDR1 is SGDLS and CDR2 YYNGEE. CDR3 sequence (DNA): TGTGCCAGCAGCGTAGCACAGGGGGGCCCTAGCACAGATACGCAGTATTTT. This codes for CASSVAQGGPSTDTQYF.

The rearrangement joins TRBV27 to TRBJ2-7, with 8 bases aligning to TRBD2. Trimming at V came to 5 bases and at J to 6 bases, leaving 9 bases not matched to a gene. The CDR3 totals 14 residues. From germline, CDR1 is MNHEY and CDR2 SMNVEV (reference sequence). CDR3 region: CASSLGTSGGEQYF. The CDR3 DNA sequence: TGTGCCAGCAGTCTTGGGACTAGTGGGGGCGAGCAGTACTTC.

V usage is TRBV5-1 and J usage is TRBJ1-1; D not resolved. Trimming left V 4 bases short and J 12 bases short, with 19 bases between. Germline-derived CDR1 and CDR2 are SGHRS and YFSETQ. This CDR3 region has 13 residues. CDR3: CASSPGGSYRTFF. In DNA, the CDR3 is TGCGCCAGCAGCCCCGGAGGCTCCTACCGCACTTTCTTT.